This paragraph reports one T cell receptor (beta chain). Its antigen is not known. The authors reverse transcribed roughly 0.5 to 1 ug RNA with random hexamers. Multiplex immunoSEQ PCR targeted 54 Vbeta and 13 Jbeta TCR beta segments. MiXCR, applied by TCRdb to the immunoSEQ multiplex PCR reads, yields one record per CDR3 protein. Of 120,000 or so distinct CDR3 sequences listed, 96% are singletons. These data come from a study of CD8 T cells in Susac syndrome. Study information: Patients with Susac syndrome were, at the time of blood collection, therapy-naive, maintained on corticosteroids, or maintained on intravenous immunoglobulin alone. Study-wide results and limits: There was no clonal expansion in the CD4+ T cell repertoires of Susac syndrome.

The CDR3 is 16 amino acids. V gave up 3 bases and J gave up 5 bases; unmatched junction bases: 11. Germline V gene sequence: CDR1 MGHRA, CDR2 YSYEKL. Sequenced sample: CD4+ T cells from PBMCs. This rearrangement joins TRBV4-1 to TRBJ2-5; 8 bases match TRBD2. This clonotype was sampled from a human donor with Susac syndrome. The CDR3 bases are TGCGCCAGCAGCCATTCCCAGACTAGCGCCTGGGAGACCCAGTACTTC. Its translation: CASSHSQTSAWETQYF.